The T cell receptor (beta chain) described here comes from a study of siplizumab effects on memory and regulatory T cells. Findings of the study overall: No more than a minor fraction of alloreactive clones could be traced back to unstimulated subsets.

This table comes from immunoSEQ multiplex PCR, and its TCRdb copy is limited to in-frame clones, with some not included. The sample gives 100,000 or so clones, 94% of which show up once; roughly 1.4% is in the top ten. The V end was cut by 11 bases, the J end by 2 bases, with 18 bases between. This CDR3 has 14 amino acids. The V gene's germline CDR1 is SGHTA and CDR2 FQGNSA. In the case of this clone: The antigen is undetermined.

Sequenced: non-Treg CD4+ T cells sorted from blood. The TCR was taken from a human donor in good health. The chain combines TRBV7-2 with TRBJ2-5; D might be TRBD1 (5 bases). In DNA form, the CDR3 reads TGTGCCTCCAGCACGCAGGGCCTACAAGAGACCCAGTACTTC. It specifies CASSTQGLQETQYF.